The 8 T cell receptor beta chains presented below share a single source sample, sequenced in a study of shared clonotypes between healthy human individuals. Produced via immunoSEQ multiplex PCR; TCRdb's table is partial and in-frame only. The table includes 950,000 to 1,300,000 clones, approximately 72% detected once. Sequences were obtained from memory CD4+ T cells sorted from blood. Subset in this sample: CD45RA-negative fraction. All receptors derive from a man aged 18 to 29 in good health.

CDR3 DNA sequence: TGTGCCAGCAACCAGGGGGCGCAGGGCTACACCTTC. The encoded protein is CASNQGAQGYTF. The genes are TRBV7-2 and TRBJ1-2; 8 nucleotides line up with TRBD1. This CDR3 is 12 amino acids long. J lost 8 bases, V lost 7 bases, and 6 bases had no gene match. Looked up from germline, CDR1 is SGHTA and CDR2 is FQGNSA.

This clone has a handful of counts. The V gene is TRBV2, the J gene TRBJ1-1; D might be TRBD1 (6 bases). V lost 8 bases to trimming and J lost 8 bases, with 15 bases between them. The CDR3 extends over 12 amino acids. The germline CDR1 and CDR2 sequences are SNHLY and FYNNEI. The CDR3 nucleotides are TGTGCCAGCCACAGGGACCGAGAGGAAGCTTTCTTT. Its translation: CASHRDREEAFF.

The chain carries TRBV7-8 and TRBJ2-7, with 7 bases aligning to TRBD1. The CDR3 has 15 amino acids. The V gene's germline CDR1 is SGHVS and CDR2 FQNEAQ. V lost 3 bases to trimming and J lost 2 bases; unmatched junction nucleotides: 7. The CDR3 region has the DNA TGTGCCAGCAGCTTTGTGACAGGGCAGGCCTACGAGCAGTACTTC. This translates into CASSFVTGQAYEQYF.

Only one count was recorded for this clone. V is TRBV11-2 and J is TRBJ2-3, with TRBD2 identical over 14 bases. V was clipped by 5 bases and J by 9 bases; unmatched bases: 10. The CDR3 contains 16 residues. Germline CDR1 SGHAT, CDR2 FQNNGV. The CDR3 is CASSPPGLAGARTQYF. CDR3 in DNA: TGTGCCAGCAGCCCACCGGGACTAGCGGGGGCGAGGACGCAGTATTTT.

This chain uses TRBV18 with TRBJ2-7, with 7 bases matching TRBD1. This CDR3 spans 14 amino acids. Unmatched junction bases numbered 7, after V lost 4 bases and J lost 4 bases. Germline V gene lookup returns CDR1 KGHSH and CDR2 LQKENI. The CDR3 DNA is TGTGCCAGCTCACAAAACAGGGGAGAGTACGAGCAGTACTTC. Translating gives CASSQNRGEYEQYF.

The chain links TRBV6-6 to TRBJ2-7; a weak D match, TRBD1 (5 bases). Germline CDR1 MNHNY, CDR2 SVGAGI (reference sequence). V gave up 2 bases and J gave up 0 bases, with 14 bases separating them. The CDR3 has 16 residues. In nucleotides, the CDR3 is TGTGCCAGCAGTTACCCGACAAACAGGAACTCCTACGAGCAGTACTTC. This translates into CASSYPTNRNSYEQYF.

The gene calls are TRBV18 and TRBJ1-5; a possible D gene is TRBD1 (5 bases). The CDR3 spans 14 residues. V was shortened by 6 bases and J by 4 bases, with 13 bases between the two germline ends. Germline V gene data show CDR1 as KGHSH and CDR2 as LQKENI. For the CDR3, the DNA is TGTGCCAGCTCCCCTGGGGGGGTAAATCAGCCCCAGCATTTT. Translated: CASSPGGVNQPQHF.

The CDR3 sequence: CASSSSGGLRTNTEAFF. Written as DNA, the CDR3 is TGTGCCAGCAGCTCCAGCGGGGGGTTAAGGACGAACACTGAAGCTTTCTTT. V usage is TRBV13 and J usage is TRBJ1-1, with D possibly TRBD1 on 5 matching bases. Germline values: CDR1 PRHDT, CDR2 FYEKMQ (reference sequence). The CDR3 loop spans 17 amino acids. The ends were cut back, 4 bases at V and 1 base at J, with 19 bases in the middle. Variable domain in full (rest from reference TRBV13 and TRBJ1-1): AAGVIQSPRHLIKEKRETATLKCYPIPRHDTVYWYQQGPGQDPQFLISFYEKMQSDKGSIPDRFSAQQFSDYHSELNMSSLELGDSALYFCASSSSGGLRTNTEAFFGQGTRLTVV.